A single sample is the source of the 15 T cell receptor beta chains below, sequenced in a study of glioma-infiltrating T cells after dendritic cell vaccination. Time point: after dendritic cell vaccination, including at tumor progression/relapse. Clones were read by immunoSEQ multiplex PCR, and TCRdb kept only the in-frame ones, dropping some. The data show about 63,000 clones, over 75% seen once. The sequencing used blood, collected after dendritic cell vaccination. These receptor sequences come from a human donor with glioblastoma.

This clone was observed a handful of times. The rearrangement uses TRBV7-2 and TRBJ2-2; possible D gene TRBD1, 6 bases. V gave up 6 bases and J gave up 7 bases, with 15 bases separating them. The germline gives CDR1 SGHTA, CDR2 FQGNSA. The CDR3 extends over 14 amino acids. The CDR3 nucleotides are TGTGCCAGCAGTTTCCGACAGGTTCGCGGGGAGCTGTTTTTT. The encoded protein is CASSFRQVRGELFF.

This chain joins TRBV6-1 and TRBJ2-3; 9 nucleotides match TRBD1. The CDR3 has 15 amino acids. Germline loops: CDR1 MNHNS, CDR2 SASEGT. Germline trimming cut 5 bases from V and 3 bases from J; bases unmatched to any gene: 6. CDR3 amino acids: CASSTGQGVTDTQYF. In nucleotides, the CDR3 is TGTGCCAGCAGTACGGGACAGGGAGTTACAGATACGCAGTATTTT.

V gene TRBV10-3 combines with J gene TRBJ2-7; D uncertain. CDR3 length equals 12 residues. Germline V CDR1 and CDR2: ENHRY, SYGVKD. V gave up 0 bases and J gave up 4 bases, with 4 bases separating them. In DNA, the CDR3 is TGTGCCATCAGTGAGTCGAGGTACGAGCAGTACTTC. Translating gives CAISESRYEQYF.

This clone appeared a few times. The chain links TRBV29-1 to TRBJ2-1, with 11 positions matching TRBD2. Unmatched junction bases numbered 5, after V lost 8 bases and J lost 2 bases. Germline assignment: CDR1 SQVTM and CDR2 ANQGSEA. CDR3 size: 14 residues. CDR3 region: CSYSGGATYNEQFF. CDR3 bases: TGCAGCTATAGCGGGGGGGCCACCTACAATGAGCAGTTCTTC.

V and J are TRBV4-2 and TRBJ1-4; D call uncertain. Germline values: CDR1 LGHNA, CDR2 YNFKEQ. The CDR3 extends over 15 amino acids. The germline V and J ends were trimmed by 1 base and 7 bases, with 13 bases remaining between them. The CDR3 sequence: CASSQGRQVGEKLFF. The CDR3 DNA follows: TGTGCCAGCAGCCAAGGGAGGCAGGTCGGTGAAAAACTGTTTTTT.

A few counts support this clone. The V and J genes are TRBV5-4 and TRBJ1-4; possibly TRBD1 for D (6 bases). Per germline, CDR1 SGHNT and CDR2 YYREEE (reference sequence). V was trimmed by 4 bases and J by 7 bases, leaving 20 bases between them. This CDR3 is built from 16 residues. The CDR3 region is CASSPGPGGFSEKLFF. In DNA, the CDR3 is TGTGCCAGCAGCCCTGGGCCTGGGGGCTTTAGTGAAAAACTGTTTTTT.

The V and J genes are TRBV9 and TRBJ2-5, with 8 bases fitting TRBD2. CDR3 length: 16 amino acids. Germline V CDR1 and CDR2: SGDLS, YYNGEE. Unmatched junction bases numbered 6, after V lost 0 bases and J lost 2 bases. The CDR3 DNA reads TGTGCCAGCAGCGTAGGGATCGGGGGGGCTCAAGAGACCCAGTACTTC. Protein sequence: CASSVGIGGAQETQYF.

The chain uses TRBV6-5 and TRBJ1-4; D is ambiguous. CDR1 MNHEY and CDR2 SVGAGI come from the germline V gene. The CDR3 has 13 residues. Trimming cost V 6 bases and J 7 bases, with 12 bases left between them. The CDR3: CASSPVGSEKLFF. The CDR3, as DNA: TGTGCCAGCAGCCCAGTTGGCAGTGAAAAACTGTTTTTT.

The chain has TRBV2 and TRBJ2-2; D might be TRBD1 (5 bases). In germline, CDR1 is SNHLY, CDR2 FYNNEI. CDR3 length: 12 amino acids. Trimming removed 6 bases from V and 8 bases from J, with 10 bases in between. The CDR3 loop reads CASSEQAGELFF. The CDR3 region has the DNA TGTGCCAGCAGCGAACAGGCTGGGGAGCTGTTTTTT.

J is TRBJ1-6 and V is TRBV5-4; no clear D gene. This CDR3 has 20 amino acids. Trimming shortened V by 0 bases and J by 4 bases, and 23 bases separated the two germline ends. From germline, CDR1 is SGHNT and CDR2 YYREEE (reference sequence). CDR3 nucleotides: TGTGCCAGCAGCTTGGGGCCCCCCGGGAGGCCGAGTGGGTATAATTCACCCCTCCACTTT. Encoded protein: CASSLGPPGRPSGYNSPLHF.

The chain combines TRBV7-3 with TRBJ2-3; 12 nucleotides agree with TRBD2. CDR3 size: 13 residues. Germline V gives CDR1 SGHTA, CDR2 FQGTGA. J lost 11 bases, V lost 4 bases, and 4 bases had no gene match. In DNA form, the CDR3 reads TGTGCCAGCAGCTCCACGGGACTAGCGGGGCAGTATTTT. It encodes CASSSTGLAGQYF.

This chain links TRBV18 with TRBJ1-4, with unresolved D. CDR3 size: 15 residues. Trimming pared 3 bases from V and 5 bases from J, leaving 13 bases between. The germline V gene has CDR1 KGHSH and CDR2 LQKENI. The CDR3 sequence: CASSPNKMRNEKLFF. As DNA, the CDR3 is TGTGCCAGCTCACCGAACAAGATGAGGAATGAAAAACTGTTTTTT.

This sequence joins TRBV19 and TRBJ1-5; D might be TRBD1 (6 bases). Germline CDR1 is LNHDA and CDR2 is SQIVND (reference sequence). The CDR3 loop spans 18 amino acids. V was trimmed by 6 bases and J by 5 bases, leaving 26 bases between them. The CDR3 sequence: CASRGAGWARNQHQPQHF. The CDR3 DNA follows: TGTGCCAGTAGGGGGGCCGGCTGGGCCCGTAACCAACATCAGCCCCAGCATTTT.

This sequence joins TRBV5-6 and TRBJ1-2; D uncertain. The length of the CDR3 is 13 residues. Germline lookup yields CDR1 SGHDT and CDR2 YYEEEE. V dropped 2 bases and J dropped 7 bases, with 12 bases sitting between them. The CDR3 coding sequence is TGTGCCAGCAGCTTCGAGAGAATCGGTGGCTACACCTTC. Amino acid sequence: CASSFERIGGYTF. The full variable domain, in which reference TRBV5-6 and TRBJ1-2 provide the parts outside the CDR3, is DAGVTQSPTHLIKTRGQQVTLRCSPKSGHDTVSWYQQALGQGPQFIFQYYEEEERQRGNFPDRFSGHQFPNYSSELNVNALLLGDSALYLCASSFERIGGYTFGSGTRLTVV.

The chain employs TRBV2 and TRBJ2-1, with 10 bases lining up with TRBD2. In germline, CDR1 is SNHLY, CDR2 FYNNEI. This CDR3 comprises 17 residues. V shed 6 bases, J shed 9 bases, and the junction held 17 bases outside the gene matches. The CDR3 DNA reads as TGTGCCAGCAGAGAGACCGGGACTAGCGCCCGTTTTCGTGAGCAGTTCTTC. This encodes CASRETGTSARFREQFF.